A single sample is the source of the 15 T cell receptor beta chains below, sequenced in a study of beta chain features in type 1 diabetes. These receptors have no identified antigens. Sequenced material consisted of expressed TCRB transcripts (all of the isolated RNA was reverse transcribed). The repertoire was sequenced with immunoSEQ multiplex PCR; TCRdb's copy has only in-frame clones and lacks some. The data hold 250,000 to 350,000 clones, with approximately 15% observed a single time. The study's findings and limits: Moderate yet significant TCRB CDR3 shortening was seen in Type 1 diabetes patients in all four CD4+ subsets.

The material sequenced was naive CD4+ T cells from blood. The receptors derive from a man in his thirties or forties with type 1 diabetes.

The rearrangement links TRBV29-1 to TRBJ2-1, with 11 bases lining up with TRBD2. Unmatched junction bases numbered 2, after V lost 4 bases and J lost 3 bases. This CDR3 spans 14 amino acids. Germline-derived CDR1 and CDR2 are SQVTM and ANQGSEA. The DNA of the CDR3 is TGCAGCGTTGTACTAGCGGGAGACTACAATGAGCAGTTCTTC. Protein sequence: CSVVLAGDYNEQFF.

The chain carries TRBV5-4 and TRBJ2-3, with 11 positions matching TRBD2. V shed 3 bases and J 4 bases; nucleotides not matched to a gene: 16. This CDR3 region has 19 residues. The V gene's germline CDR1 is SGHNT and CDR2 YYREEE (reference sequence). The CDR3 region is CASSSGLAGGGRGADTQYF. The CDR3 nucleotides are TGTGCCAGCAGCTCGGGCCTAGCGGGAGGAGGAAGAGGTGCAGATACGCAGTATTTT.

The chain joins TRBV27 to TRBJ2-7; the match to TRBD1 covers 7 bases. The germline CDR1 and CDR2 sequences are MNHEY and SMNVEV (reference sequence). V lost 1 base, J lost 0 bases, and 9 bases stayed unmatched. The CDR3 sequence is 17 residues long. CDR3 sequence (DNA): TGTGCCAGCAGTTTATTCCCTCGGACAGGCAGCTCCTACGAGCAGTACTTC. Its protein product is CASSLFPRTGSSYEQYF.

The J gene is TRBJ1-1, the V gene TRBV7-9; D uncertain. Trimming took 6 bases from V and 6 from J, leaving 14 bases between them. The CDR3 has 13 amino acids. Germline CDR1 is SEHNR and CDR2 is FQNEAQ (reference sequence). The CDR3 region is CASRVRMGAEAFF. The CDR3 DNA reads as TGTGCCAGCAGAGTAAGGATGGGCGCTGAAGCTTTCTTT.

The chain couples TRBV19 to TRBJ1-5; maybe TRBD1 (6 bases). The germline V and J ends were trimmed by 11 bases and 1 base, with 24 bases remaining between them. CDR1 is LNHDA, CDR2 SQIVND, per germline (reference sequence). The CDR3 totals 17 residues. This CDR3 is CARTRVGGKGSNQPQHF. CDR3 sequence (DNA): TGTGCCCGAACGAGGGTTGGGGGCAAGGGGAGCAATCAGCCCCAGCATTTT.

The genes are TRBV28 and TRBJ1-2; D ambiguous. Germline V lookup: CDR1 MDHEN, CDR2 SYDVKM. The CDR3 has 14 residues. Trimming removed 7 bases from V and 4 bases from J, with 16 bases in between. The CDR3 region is CASTQLLPIYGYTF. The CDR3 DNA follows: TGTGCCAGCACTCAGTTGCTGCCGATCTATGGCTACACCTTC.

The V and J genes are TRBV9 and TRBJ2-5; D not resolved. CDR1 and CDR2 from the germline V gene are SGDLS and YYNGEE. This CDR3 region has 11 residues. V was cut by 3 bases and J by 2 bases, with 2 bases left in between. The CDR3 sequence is CASSAQETQYF. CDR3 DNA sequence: TGTGCCAGCAGCGCTCAAGAGACCCAGTACTTC.

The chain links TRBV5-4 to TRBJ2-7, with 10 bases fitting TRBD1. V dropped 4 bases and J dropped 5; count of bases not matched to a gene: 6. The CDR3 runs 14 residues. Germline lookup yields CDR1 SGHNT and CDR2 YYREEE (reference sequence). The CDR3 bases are TGTGCCAGCAGCACACCGGGACAGGGGAACGAGCAGTACTTC. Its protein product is CASSTPGQGNEQYF.

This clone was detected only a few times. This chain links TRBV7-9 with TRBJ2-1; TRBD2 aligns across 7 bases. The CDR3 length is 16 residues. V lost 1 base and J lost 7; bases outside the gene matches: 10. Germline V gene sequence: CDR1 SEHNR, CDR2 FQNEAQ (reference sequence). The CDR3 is CASSLGPSGIGNEQFF. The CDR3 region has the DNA TGTGCCAGCAGCTTAGGTCCTAGCGGTATAGGGAATGAGCAGTTCTTC.

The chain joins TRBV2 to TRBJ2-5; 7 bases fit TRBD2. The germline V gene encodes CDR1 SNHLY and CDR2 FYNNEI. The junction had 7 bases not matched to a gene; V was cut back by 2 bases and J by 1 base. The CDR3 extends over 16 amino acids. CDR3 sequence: CASSEIGLAAQETQYF. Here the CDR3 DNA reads TGTGCCAGCAGTGAAATAGGTCTAGCGGCCCAAGAGACCCAGTACTTC.

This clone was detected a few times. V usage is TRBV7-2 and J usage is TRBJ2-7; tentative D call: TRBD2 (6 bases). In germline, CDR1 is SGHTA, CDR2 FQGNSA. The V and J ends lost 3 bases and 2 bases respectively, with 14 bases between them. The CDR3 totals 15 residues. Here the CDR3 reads CASSLVDAGTYEQYF. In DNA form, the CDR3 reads TGTGCCAGCAGCTTGGTGGATGCGGGAACCTACGAGCAGTACTTC.

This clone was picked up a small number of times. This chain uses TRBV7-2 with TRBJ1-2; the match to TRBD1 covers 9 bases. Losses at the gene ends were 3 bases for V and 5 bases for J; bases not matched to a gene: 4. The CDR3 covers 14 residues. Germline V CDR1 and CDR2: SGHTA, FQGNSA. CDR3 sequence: CASSFDRGKYGYTF. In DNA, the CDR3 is TGTGCCAGCAGCTTCGACAGGGGGAAATATGGCTACACCTTC.

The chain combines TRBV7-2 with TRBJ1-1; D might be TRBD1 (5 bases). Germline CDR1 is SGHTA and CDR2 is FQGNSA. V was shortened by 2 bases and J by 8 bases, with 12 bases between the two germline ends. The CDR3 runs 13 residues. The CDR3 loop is CASSLSIGGEAFF. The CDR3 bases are TGTGCCAGCAGCTTATCGATCGGGGGAGAAGCTTTCTTT.

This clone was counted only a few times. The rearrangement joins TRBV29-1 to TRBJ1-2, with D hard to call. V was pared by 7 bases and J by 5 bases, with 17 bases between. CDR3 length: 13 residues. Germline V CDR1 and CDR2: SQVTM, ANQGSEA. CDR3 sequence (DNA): TGCAGCGGGACGGACGGGGTTCTATATGGCTACACCTTC. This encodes CSGTDGVLYGYTF.

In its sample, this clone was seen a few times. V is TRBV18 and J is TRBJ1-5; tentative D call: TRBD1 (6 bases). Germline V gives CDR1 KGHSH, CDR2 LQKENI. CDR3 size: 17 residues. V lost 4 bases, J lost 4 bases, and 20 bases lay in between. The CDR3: CASSQRGGSGENQPQHF. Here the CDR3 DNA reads TGTGCCAGCTCACAACGCGGGGGCTCCGGGGAGAATCAGCCCCAGCATTTT.